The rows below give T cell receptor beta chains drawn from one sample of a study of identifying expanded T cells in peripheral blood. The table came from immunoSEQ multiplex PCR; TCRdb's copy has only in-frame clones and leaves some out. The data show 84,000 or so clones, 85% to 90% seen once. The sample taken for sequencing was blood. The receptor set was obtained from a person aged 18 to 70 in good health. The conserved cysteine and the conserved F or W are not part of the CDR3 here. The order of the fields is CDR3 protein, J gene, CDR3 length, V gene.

CDR3: ASSFRGAWGTEAF
J: TRBJ1-1
length: 13
V: TRBV6-5

CDR3: SVEPSVYGYT
J: TRBJ1-2
length: 10
V: TRBV29-1

CDR3: ASGFTNGGIRSF
J: TRBJ1-1
length: 12
V: TRBV12-5

CDR3: ASSSGTGGS
J: TRBJ2-3
length: 9
V: TRBV4-2

CDR3: ASGLLISPDGNEQF
J: TRBJ2-1
length: 14
V: TRBV12-5

CDR3: ASKVGSGRGESTDTQY
J: TRBJ2-3
length: 16
V: TRBV5-1

CDR3: ASSLALGTSGTDTQY
J: TRBJ2-3
length: 15
V: TRBV5-1

CDR3: ASSQDNPIRQVNEKLF
J: TRBJ1-4
length: 16
V: TRBV4-2

CDR3: ASSPLVGQGREKLF
J: TRBJ1-4
length: 14
V: TRBV18

CDR3: AISDSTGGKNTEAF
J: TRBJ1-1
length: 14
V: TRBV10-3

CDR3: AISRTGEGGEAF
J: TRBJ1-1
length: 12
V: TRBV10-3

CDR3: ASSEQAPTNDEQF
J: TRBJ2-1
length: 13
V: TRBV10-2

CDR3: SAYKQGQGTEAF
J: TRBJ1-1
length: 12
V: TRBV29-1

CDR3: ASSPSAGRQETQY
J: TRBJ2-5
length: 13
V: TRBV7-9

CDR3: ASSIVGGANTGELF
J: TRBJ2-2
length: 14
V: TRBV19